Listed below are T cell receptor beta chains from one sample, sequenced in a study of blood T cell repertoires in COVID-19. Only in-frame clones appear in the TCRdb table, and some are missing; sequencing was by immunoSEQ multiplex PCR. The sample comprises 97,000 or so clones, roughly 79% of which are singletons, and 10% rests with the top ten. The sample consisted of peripheral blood. These receptors were obtained from a man between 65 and 85 years old with acute or convalescent COVID-19. Both conserved end residues are part of each CDR3. Each record gives: D gene, V gene, J gene, clone size, CDR3 protein, CDR3 DNA. A D gene is named only where the DNA matches it firmly. Part of the rows lack a size; the others show once, few, many or a class for expanded clones.

>-|TRBV18|TRBJ1-3|-
CASSPSLAGLPGNTIYF
TGTGCCAGCTCACCATCCTTAGCAGGGCTTCCTGGAAACACCATATATTTT
>TRBD2|TRBV11-2|TRBJ2-1|-
CASSFLAGGAGYNEQFF
TGTGCCAGCAGCTTTCTAGCGGGAGGAGCTGGGTACAATGAGCAGTTCTTC
>TRBD2|TRBV4-3|TRBJ2-1|-
CASSQPLADSYNEQFF
TGCGCCAGCAGCCAGCCCCTAGCGGATTCCTACAATGAGCAGTTCTTC
>TRBD1|TRBV27|TRBJ1-2|-
CASSLNKGQGAMGAVYGYTF
TGTGCCAGCAGTTTAAACAAAGGACAGGGGGCGATGGGTGCGGTGTATGGCTACACCTTC
>TRBD2|TRBV7-2|TRBJ2-1|-
CASSLLAGSSYNEQFF
TGTGCCAGCAGCTTGTTAGCGGGGAGCTCCTACAATGAGCAGTTCTTC
>TRBD2|TRBV4-2|TRBJ2-3|-
CASSLSGGAPDTQYF
TGTGCCAGCAGCCTTAGCGGGGGGGCCCCAGATACGCAGTATTTT
>TRBD2|TRBV7-6|TRBJ2-7|-
CASSLVPASGGRGSYEQYF
TGTGCCAGCAGCTTAGTCCCGGCTAGCGGGGGGCGCGGCTCCTACGAGCAGTACTTC
>-|TRBV19|TRBJ2-2|once
CAMGHRNTGELFF
TGTGCCATGGGACACCGGAACACCGGGGAGCTGTTTTTT
>TRBD1|TRBV18|TRBJ2-1|-
CASSPRETGMYEQFF
TGTGCCAGCTCACCACGGGAGACAGGGATGTATGAGCAGTTCTTC
>-|TRBV3-1/TRBV3-2|TRBJ2-2|-
CASSQVITGELFF
TGTGCCAGCAGCCAAGTTATAACCGGGGAGCTGTTTTTT
>TRBD1|TRBV11-2|TRBJ2-4|-
CASSSGQGTKNIQYF
TGTGCCAGCAGCAGCGGACAGGGAACCAAAAACATTCAGTACTTC
>-|TRBV20-1|TRBJ2-3|-
CSASSAGANTDTQYF
TGCAGTGCTAGTTCGGCGGGGGCAAACACAGATACGCAGTATTTT
>-|TRBV3-1/TRBV3-2|TRBJ1-5|-
CASNSHNQPQHF
TGTGCCAGCAACAGTCACAATCAGCCCCAGCATTTT
>-|TRBV7-3|TRBJ1-1|-
CASSPFRGSEAFF
TGTGCCAGCAGCCCCTTCAGGGGCAGCGAGGCTTTCTTT
>TRBD1|TRBV15|TRBJ2-7|-
CATSRGQTGEQYF
TGTGCCACCAGCAGGGGACAGACGGGGGAGCAGTACTTC
>-|TRBV7-9|TRBJ1-2|-
CASSLDMRSYRYTF
TGTGCCAGCAGCCTAGATATGAGATCATACCGCTACACCTTC
>TRBD2|TRBV4-1|TRBJ2-2|-
CASSQIGGGATGELFF
TGCGCCAGCAGCCAGATCGGCGGGGGGGCGACCGGGGAGCTGTTTTTT
>-|TRBV6-6|TRBJ2-7|-
CASSYSTSDTTYEQYF
TGTGCCAGCAGTTACTCGACTAGTGACACAACCTACGAGCAGTACTTC
>TRBD1|TRBV7-7|TRBJ1-4|-
CASSRNRGTNEKLFF
TGTGCTAGCAGCCGGAACAGGGGAACTAATGAAAAACTGTTTTTT
>TRBD2|TRBV7-2|TRBJ2-1|once
CASSPAGASGDNEQFF
TGTGCCAGCAGCCCCGCTGGGGCTAGCGGAGACAATGAGCAGTTCTTC
>-|TRBV9|TRBJ1-6|few
CASSVAETANSPLHF
TGTGCCAGCAGCGTAGCGGAGACAGCAAATTCACCCCTCCACTTT
>-|TRBV5-1|TRBJ2-1|-
CASRSAANNEQFF
TGCGCCAGCAGATCAGCGGCTAACAATGAGCAGTTCTTC
>-|TRBV5-5|TRBJ1-1|-
CASSLAAGTEAFF
TGTGCCAGCAGCTTGGCCGCGGGCACTGAAGCTTTCTTT
>-|TRBV11-2|TRBJ2-7|-
CASSPRELQYF
TGTGCCAGCAGCCCTCGGGAGTTGCAGTACTTC
>TRBD1|TRBV20-1|TRBJ1-5|few
CSASMDRVGNQPQHF
TGCAGTGCTAGTATGGACAGGGTAGGCAATCAGCCCCAGCATTTT
>TRBD2|TRBV11-3|TRBJ2-5|few
CASSYREGEAQYF
TGTGCCAGCAGCTACCGGGAGGGTGAGGCCCAGTACTTC
>TRBD1|TRBV4-3|TRBJ1-6|-
CASSRGQGNSPLHF
TGCGCCAGCAGCCGAGGACAGGGTAATTCACCCCTCCACTTT
>-|TRBV5-6|TRBJ2-3|-
CASSVRLEGSTDTQYF
TGTGCCAGCAGTGTAAGGTTGGAGGGATCCACAGATACGCAGTATTTT
>-|TRBV18|TRBJ1-2|-
CASSLQGAGYTF
TGTGCCAGCTCATTACAGGGAGCTGGCTACACCTTC
>-|TRBV4-2|TRBJ1-4|-
CASSQDQIRLEKLFF
TGTGCCAGCAGCCAAGATCAGATCAGGCTGGAAAAACTGTTTTTT
>-|TRBV23-1|TRBJ2-5|-
CASRSGIEETQYF
TGCGCCAGCCGATCGGGGATAGAAGAGACCCAGTACTTC
>TRBD1|TRBV6-5|TRBJ1-2|few
CASSYSDRGRGYGYTF
TGTGCCAGCAGTTACTCGGACAGGGGGCGCGGCTATGGCTACACCTTC
>-|TRBV5-4|TRBJ2-5|-
CASSLSGGETQYF
TGTGCCAGCAGCTTATCTGGGGGGGAGACCCAGTACTTC
>-|TRBV3-1/TRBV3-2|TRBJ1-4|-
CASSHRGGEKLFF
TGTGCCAGCAGCCACCGCGGCGGAGAAAAACTGTTTTTT
>-|TRBV9|TRBJ1-2|-
CTSSKDSDYGYTF
TGTACCAGCAGCAAAGACAGCGACTATGGCTACACCTTC
>-|TRBV7-8|TRBJ1-2|-
CASSIQGEDGYTF
TGTGCCAGCAGCATACAGGGTGAAGATGGCTACACCTTC
>-|TRBV3-1/TRBV3-2|TRBJ1-1|-
CASSQDGGRNTEAFF
TGTGCCAGCAGCCAAGATGGAGGGAGGAACACTGAAGCTTTCTTT
>-|TRBV12-3/TRBV12-4|TRBJ1-2|once
CASRSTANYGYTF
TGTGCCAGCAGGTCGACAGCGAACTATGGCTACACCTTC
>TRBD2|TRBV7-3|TRBJ2-5|-
CASSPGTSGIQETQYF
TGTGCCAGCAGCCCAGGGACTAGCGGAATCCAAGAGACCCAGTACTTC
>-|TRBV15|TRBJ2-5|once
CATSLYQAQETQYF
TGTGCCACCAGCTTGTATCAGGCTCAAGAGACCCAGTACTTC
>TRBD1|TRBV11-2|TRBJ1-3|-
CASDTGGYTIYF
TGTGCCAGCGATACAGGGGGCTACACCATATATTTT
>TRBD2|TRBV27|TRBJ2-3|-
CATTREGRTDTQYF
TGTGCCACCACAAGGGAGGGACGCACAGATACGCAGTATTTT
>TRBD1|TRBV7-3|TRBJ2-5|-
CASSSPGTGTGVQYF
TGTGCCAGCAGCTCCCCCGGGACAGGGACGGGGGTCCAGTACTTC
>-|TRBV13|TRBJ2-7|once
CATNPASGKSGEQYF
TGTGCCACCAACCCCGCGTCAGGCAAATCAGGCGAGCAGTACTTC
>-|TRBV29-1|TRBJ2-7|-
CSVGVENQSYEQYF
TGCAGCGTTGGGGTGGAGAATCAATCCTACGAGCAGTACTTC
>-|TRBV9|TRBJ1-5|-
CASSAGTPNQPQHF
TGTGCCAGCAGCGCTGGGACTCCCAATCAGCCCCAGCATTTT
>TRBD1|TRBV19|TRBJ1-4|-
CASSIMTYRGEKLFF
TGTGCCAGTAGTATAATGACCTACAGGGGAGAAAAACTGTTTTTT
>-|TRBV5-1|TRBJ1-5|few
CASSLGNGQDQPQHF
TGCGCCAGCAGCTTGGGAAATGGGCAAGATCAGCCCCAGCATTTT
>TRBD2|TRBV27|TRBJ2-2|-
CASASGGADTGELFF
TGTGCCAGCGCTAGCGGGGGGGCCGACACCGGGGAGCTGTTTTTT
>TRBD2|TRBV5-1|TRBJ2-5|-
CASSSPGLAEETQYF
TGCGCCAGCAGCTCCCCCGGACTAGCGGAAGAGACCCAGTACTTC
>-|TRBV13|TRBJ2-7|-
CASSSDYALYEQYF
TGTGCCAGCAGCTCCGACTACGCCCTCTACGAGCAGTACTTC
>TRBD2|TRBV7-2|TRBJ2-1|-
CASSFLSSGGYNEQFF
TGTGCCAGCAGTTTCCTATCTAGCGGGGGCTACAATGAGCAGTTCTTC
>TRBD1|TRBV6-5|TRBJ2-7|-
CASRRQGTVYEQYF
TGTGCCAGCAGACGACAGGGGACCGTTTACGAGCAGTACTTC
>-|TRBV11-2|TRBJ2-2|-
CASSFRGSWTGELFF
TGTGCCAGCAGCTTCAGAGGATCATGGACCGGGGAGCTGTTTTTT
>TRBD1|TRBV28|TRBJ1-5|-
CASSPLPDRGIRQPQHF
TGTGCCAGCAGTCCCCTACCGGACAGGGGTATTCGTCAGCCCCAGCATTTT